Listed here are 26 T cell receptor beta chains from one sample, sequenced in a study of T cell changes during pregnancy in multiple sclerosis. The repertoire was sequenced with immunoSEQ multiplex PCR; TCRdb's copy has only in-frame clones and lacks some. The sample includes approximately 50,000 clones, approximately 91% of them seen just once. The sequencing here drew on peripheral blood, taken in the second trimester of pregnancy. These receptors were taken from a female donor with multiple sclerosis, enrolled in a pregnancy study.

V is TRBV19 and J is TRBJ1-5; 7 bases line up with TRBD1. Germline V gives CDR1 LNHDA, CDR2 SQIVND (reference sequence). This CDR3 spans 16 amino acids. Trimming took 3 bases from V and 2 from J; bases not matched to a gene: 7. In nucleotides, the CDR3 is TGTGCCAGTAGTATTTGGGGACAGTTAGGCAATCAGCCCCAGCATTTT. It yields the protein CASSIWGQLGNQPQHF.

The V and J genes are TRBV4-2 and TRBJ1-1; the D is unclear. The CDR3 spans 15 residues. Deletions cut 0 bases from V and 2 bases from J, with 10 bases between. Germline V gene lookup returns CDR1 LGHNA and CDR2 YNFKEQ. CDR3 residues: CASSQDVGGNTEAFF. DNA for the CDR3: TGTGCCAGCAGCCAAGATGTAGGAGGAAACACTGAAGCTTTCTTT.

The gene calls are TRBV2 and TRBJ2-5; TRBD2 matches 7 bases. The CDR3 sequence is 14 residues long. Germline V lookup: CDR1 SNHLY, CDR2 FYNNEI. J gave up 5 bases and V 4 bases, and 7 bases lay outside the gene matches. CDR3 sequence (DNA): TGTGCCAGCAGTGGGGACTACCCCGAGGAGACCCAGTACTTC. Translating gives CASSGDYPEETQYF.

The chain uses TRBV18 and TRBJ2-5, with TRBD2 matching over 9 bases. The CDR3 is made up of 16 amino acids. V lost 3 bases and J lost 5; bases outside the gene matches: 10. CDR1 is KGHSH and CDR2 is LQKENI in the germline V gene. The CDR3 DNA follows: TGTGCCAGCTCACCCCCGGATAGCGGGGGCTACGAGACCCAGTACTTC. Amino acid sequence: CASSPPDSGGYETQYF.

The V gene is TRBV7-2, the J gene TRBJ1-5, with a tentative D call TRBD1 (6 bases). The CDR3 runs to 14 residues. V lost 5 bases and J 2 bases, leaving 10 bases between the germline ends. Germline V gene sequence: CDR1 SGHTA, CDR2 FQGNSA. This CDR3 is CASSPGAGNQPQHF. CDR3 sequence (DNA): TGTGCCAGCAGCCCAGGGGCCGGCAATCAGCCCCAGCATTTT.

Concerning this clone: At one end the junction does not follow the germline gene, possibly because of a read error. CDR3 sequence reads: CASSRNSGGRSREAQYF. The CDR3, as DNA: TGTGCCAGCAGCCGCAACTCGGGGGGTCGATCAAGAGAGGCCCAGTACTTC. The chain has TRBV4-2 and TRBJ2-5; 7 bases are a match to TRBD2. Germline CDR1 is LGHNA and CDR2 is YNFKEQ. The CDR3 loop spans 17 amino acids.

The gene calls are TRBV5-1 and TRBJ2-1; D is unclear. The V gene lost 4 bases and the J gene lost 6 bases, with 11 bases spanning the gap. The CDR3 totals 13 residues. Germline lookup yields CDR1 SGHRS and CDR2 YFSETQ. In DNA, the CDR3 is TGCGCCAGCAGCCCGATAGAGTTCAATGAGCAGTTCTTC. This gives the protein CASSPIEFNEQFF.

V is TRBV7-2 and J is TRBJ2-2; D remains unclear. Per germline, CDR1 SGHTA and CDR2 FQGNSA. This CDR3 contains 14 residues. Trimming removed 1 base from V and 5 bases from J, with 8 bases in between. CDR3 DNA sequence: TGTGCCAGCAGCTTAGACACCAGGACCGGGGAGCTGTTTTTT. The encoded protein is CASSLDTRTGELFF.

The chain joins TRBV6-1 to TRBJ1-5; D might be TRBD1 (6 bases). The germline gives CDR1 MNHNS, CDR2 SASEGT. The CDR3 totals 18 residues. V dropped 2 bases and J dropped 0 bases, with 17 bases sitting between them. CDR3 sequence: CASSEWNDRYYSNQPQHF. CDR3 sequence (DNA): TGTGCCAGCAGTGAATGGAATGACAGGTATTATAGCAATCAGCCCCAGCATTTT.

This clone was observed once. The V and J genes are TRBV11-2 and TRBJ1-4, with TRBD1 identical over 8 bases. From germline, CDR1 is SGHAT and CDR2 FQNNGV. This CDR3 region has 14 residues. V lost 5 bases, J lost 7 bases, and 6 bases stayed unmatched. CDR3 in DNA: TGTGCCAGCAGCCCGACAGGGGTGATTGAAAAACTGTTTTTT. As protein: CASSPTGVIEKLFF. Full variable domain (outside the CDR3, taken from reference TRBV11-2 and TRBJ1-4): EAGVAQSPRYKIIEKRQSVAFWCNPISGHATLYWYQQILGQGPKLLIQFQNNGVVDDSQLPKDRFSAERLKGVDSTLKIQPAKLEDSAVYLCASSPTGVIEKLFFGSGTQLSVL.

This chain links TRBV18 with TRBJ2-7; D is uncertain. CDR1 KGHSH and CDR2 LQKENI come from the germline V gene. CDR3 length: 14 residues. The V gene lost 3 bases and the J gene lost 0 bases, with 9 bases spanning the gap. The CDR3: CASSPRQSSYEQYF. The CDR3 nucleotides are TGTGCCAGCTCACCGCGACAAAGCTCCTACGAGCAGTACTTC.

The chain carries TRBV5-1 and TRBJ2-7, with D possibly being TRBD2 (7 bases). Germline V gene data show CDR1 as SGHRS and CDR2 as YFSETQ. The CDR3 is 16 amino acids. The V end lost 0 bases, the J end lost 6 bases, and 19 bases lay between the germline ends. The CDR3 loop is CASSLEVGGPVREQYF. CDR3 nucleotides: TGCGCCAGCAGCTTGGAGGTGGGGGGGCCAGTACGCGAGCAGTACTTC.

This clone appeared a few times. This chain links TRBV30 with TRBJ1-1; 9 bases fit TRBD1. The CDR3 extends over 13 amino acids. Germline CDR1 reads GTSNPN; CDR2 reads SVGIG (reference sequence). The V and J ends lost 5 bases and 0 bases, in that order; junction bases with no gene match: 1. CDR3 nucleotide sequence: TGTGCCTGGGGGACAGGGCTGAACACTGAAGCTTTCTTT. Translation gives CAWGTGLNTEAFF.

This sequence joins TRBV27 and TRBJ1-2, with TRBD1 as a possible D gene (5 bases). Trimming left V 5 bases short and J 8 bases short, with 15 bases between. The CDR3 is 13 amino acids. Germline loops: CDR1 MNHEY, CDR2 SMNVEV (reference sequence). The CDR3 nucleotides are TGTGCCAGCAGTAGGCACCCCGGGGGGGGCTACACCTTC. Its protein is CASSRHPGGGYTF.

The chain couples TRBV15 to TRBJ2-7, with D perhaps matching TRBD1 (5 bases). This CDR3 is built from 14 residues. The V end was cut by 4 bases, the J end by 0 bases, with 10 bases between. The germline CDR1 and CDR2 sequences are LNHNV and YYDKDF (reference sequence). This CDR3 reads CATSKGASSYEQYF. In DNA, the CDR3 is TGTGCCACCAGCAAAGGGGCGAGCTCCTACGAGCAGTACTTC.

V gene TRBV4-3 combines with J gene TRBJ1-6; D not certain. Trimming pared 0 bases from V and 8 bases from J, leaving 11 bases between. This CDR3 is 15 amino acids long. Germline lookup yields CDR1 LGHNA and CDR2 YSLEER. The CDR3: CASSQDGTDDSPLHF. DNA for the CDR3: TGCGCCAGCAGCCAAGATGGTACAGACGATTCACCCCTCCACTTT.

The chain has TRBV6-5 and TRBJ1-2; D unclear. Germline V lookup: CDR1 MNHEY, CDR2 SVGAGI. V lost 2 bases and J lost 9, with 7 bases in between. The CDR3 totals 11 residues. CDR3 residues: CASSYLQSYTF. The CDR3 DNA follows: TGTGCCAGCAGTTACCTACAGAGCTACACCTTC.

The V gene is TRBV28, the J gene TRBJ1-2; D ambiguous. Deletions cut 8 bases from V and 2 bases from J, with 6 bases between. The V gene's germline CDR1 is MDHEN and CDR2 SYDVKM. The CDR3 sequence is 11 residues long. The CDR3 sequence: CASLSNYGYTF. As DNA, the CDR3 is TGTGCCAGCCTCTCGAACTATGGCTACACCTTC.

The rearrangement joins TRBV19 to TRBJ1-1; TRBD1 agrees at 10 bases. Germline V gene data show CDR1 as LNHDA and CDR2 as SQIVND (reference sequence). The CDR3 runs to 13 residues. The ends lost 5 bases at V and 4 bases at J; junction bases unmatched: 1. CDR3 amino acids: CASSRTGGTEAFF. The CDR3 nucleotides are TGTGCCAGTAGTCGGACAGGGGGCACTGAAGCTTTCTTT. Variable domain in full (rest from reference TRBV19 and TRBJ1-1): DGGITQSPKYLFRKEGQNVTLSCEQNLNHDAMYWYRQDPGQGLRLIYYSQIVNDFQKGDIAEGYSVSREKKESFPLTVTSAQKNPTAFYLCASSRTGGTEAFFGQGTRLTVV.

This chain uses TRBV11-3 with TRBJ1-6; no reliable D call. V was trimmed by 5 bases and J by 8 bases, leaving 10 bases between them. CDR3 length: 13 residues. Germline V gene data show CDR1 as SGHNT and CDR2 as YENEEA. This chain's CDR3 is CASSRDGYSPLHF. DNA of the CDR3: TGTGCCAGCAGCAGAGACGGGTATTCACCCCTCCACTTT. Variable domain in full (rest from reference TRBV11-3 and TRBJ1-6): EAGVVQSPRYKIIEKKQPVAFWCNPISGHNTLYWYLQNLGQGPELLIRYENEEAVDDSQLPKDRFSAERLKGVDSTLKIQPAELGDSAVYLCASSRDGYSPLHFGNGTRLTVT.

This sequence joins TRBV28 and TRBJ2-3, with TRBD2 matching over 11 bases. V trimming: 3 bases; J trimming: 0 bases; junction bases outside the gene matches: 8. Germline V gene lookup returns CDR1 MDHEN and CDR2 SYDVKM. This CDR3 is built from 18 residues. CDR3 DNA sequence: TGTGCCAGCAGTTTCCGGCTAGCGGGGGGACTAAGCACAGATACGCAGTATTTT. This sequence encodes CASSFRLAGGLSTDTQYF.

The chain combines TRBV5-4 with TRBJ2-2; a possible D gene is TRBD1 (5 bases). The CDR3 has 14 amino acids. Trimming removed 0 bases from V and 12 bases from J, with 15 bases in between. Per germline, CDR1 SGHNT and CDR2 YYREEE (reference sequence). The CDR3 spells CASSLDRTHSQLFF. CDR3 DNA: TGTGCCAGCAGCTTGGACAGGACCCATTCGCAGCTGTTTTTT.

Here the CDR3 reads CASSPPGVSNGAFF. DNA of the CDR3: TGTGCCAGCAGCCCCCCCGGCGTCTCCAACGGGGCTTTCTTT. The rearrangement joins TRBV6-5 to TRBJ1-1; D gene unclear. The germline V and J ends were trimmed by 6 bases and 11 bases, with 22 bases remaining between them. The germline V gene encodes CDR1 MNHEY and CDR2 SVGAGI. The CDR3 has 14 amino acids.

This chain connects TRBV7-6 to TRBJ2-1, with 7 positions matching TRBD1. Germline assignment: CDR1 SGHVS and CDR2 FNYEAQ. The CDR3 extends over 17 amino acids. V was clipped by 1 base and J by 2 bases; unmatched bases: 8. This chain's CDR3 is CASSLVEGAETYNEQFF. The CDR3 DNA follows: TGTGCCAGCAGCTTAGTAGAGGGGGCGGAAACCTACAATGAGCAGTTCTTC.

The CDR3, as DNA: TGCGCCAGCAGCCAAGACCAGCGCGAGACGGACTACACCTTC. Encoded protein: CASSQDQRETDYTF. The chain recombines TRBV4-3 with TRBJ1-2; no definite D call. Germline CDR1 LGHNA, CDR2 YSLEER. V was trimmed by 0 bases and J by 10 bases, leaving 15 bases between them. This CDR3 is 14 amino acids long.

J is TRBJ2-3 and V is TRBV5-6, with 9 bases lining up with TRBD2. The J segment lost 1 base and the V segment lost 4 bases, leaving 4 bases of the junction unmatched. CDR3 size: 15 residues. Germline V lookup: CDR1 SGHDT, CDR2 YYEEEE. In DNA form, the CDR3 reads TGTGCCAGCAGCCGGAGACTAGCGGGCACAGATACGCAGTATTTT. Its translation is CASSRRLAGTDTQYF.